The following is a TCR beta chain sequence with its context. The CDR3 totals 15 residues. With V trimmed by 5 bases and J by 0 bases, 5 bases remained unmatched. Germline-derived CDR1 and CDR2 are KGHSH and LQKENI. This specimen belongs to a study of blood T cell repertoires in COVID-19. TCRdb's copy holds only in-frame clones and misses some; the assay was immunoSEQ multiplex PCR. The table includes 88,000 or so clones, 86% detected once. The V call is TRBV18, the J call TRBJ2-3, with 7 bases lining up with TRBD2. The sequence derives from a man in his 60s with acute or convalescent COVID-19. Material for sequencing was peripheral blood. In DNA, the CDR3 is TGTGCCAGCTCAGCTACGGGGGGTAGCACAGATACGCAGTATTTT. It is translated as CASSATGGSTDTQYF.